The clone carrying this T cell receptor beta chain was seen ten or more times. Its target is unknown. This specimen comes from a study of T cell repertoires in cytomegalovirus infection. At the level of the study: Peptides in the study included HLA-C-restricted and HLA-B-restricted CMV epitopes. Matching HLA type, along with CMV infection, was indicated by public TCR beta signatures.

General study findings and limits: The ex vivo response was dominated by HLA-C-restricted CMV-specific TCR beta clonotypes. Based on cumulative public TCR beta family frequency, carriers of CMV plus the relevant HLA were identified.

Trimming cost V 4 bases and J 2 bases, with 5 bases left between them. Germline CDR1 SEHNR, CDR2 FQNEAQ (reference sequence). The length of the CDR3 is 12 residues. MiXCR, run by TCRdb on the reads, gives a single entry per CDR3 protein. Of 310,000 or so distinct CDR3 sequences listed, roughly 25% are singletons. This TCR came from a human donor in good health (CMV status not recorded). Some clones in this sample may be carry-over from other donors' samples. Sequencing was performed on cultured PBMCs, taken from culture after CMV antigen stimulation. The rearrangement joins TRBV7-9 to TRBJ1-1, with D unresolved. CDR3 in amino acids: CASSSPNTEAFF. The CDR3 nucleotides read TGTGCCAGCAGCTCCCCTAACACTGAAGCTTTCTTT.